This passage covers 28 T cell receptor beta chains from one sample sequenced in a study of T-cell reconstitution after alpha-beta-depleted transplantation in children. Unique molecular identifiers were incorporated into the prepared TCRbeta library. TCRdb recomputed calls from the PCR reads with MiXCR, one row per CDR3 protein. The data show about 420,000 distinct CDR3 sequences, 15% to 20% seen once. The sequenced sample was PBMCs, mostly from graft donor cells, obtained 360 days after TCRalphabeta/CD19-depleted stem cell transplant. Source of these receptors: a boy in the first two years of life who had a stem cell transplant for Wiskott-Aldrich syndrome, so the T cells may come from the graft donor.

The rearrangement joins TRBV7-9 to TRBJ2-3; weak D call: TRBD1 (7 bases). The germline V gene has CDR1 SEHNR and CDR2 FQNEAQ (reference sequence). V lost 4 bases and J 9 bases, leaving 11 bases between the germline ends. CDR3 size: 12 residues. The CDR3 DNA is TGTGCCAGCAGCTGGGGGGACAGAACGCAGTATTTT. It specifies CASSWGDRTQYF.

The chain combines TRBV2 with TRBJ2-7; the D is unclear. V lost 4 bases and J 4 bases, leaving 14 bases between the germline ends. Germline CDR1 SNHLY, CDR2 FYNNEI. CDR3 length: 14 amino acids. The CDR3 loop is CASSARAGSYEQYF. The CDR3 DNA follows: TGTGCCAGCAGTGCCCGGGCCGGTTCTTACGAGCAGTACTTC.

The V call is TRBV7-9, the J call TRBJ1-6, with a possible D match to TRBD1 (5 bases). V was cut by 3 bases and J by 5 bases, with 11 bases left in between. Germline assignment: CDR1 SEHNR and CDR2 FQNEAQ (reference sequence). The CDR3 sequence is 15 residues long. CDR3 loop: CASSFAGGHNSPLHF. CDR3 sequence (DNA): TGTGCCAGCAGCTTCGCTGGGGGACATAATTCACCCCTCCACTTT.

This clonotype was detected a few times. The rearrangement links TRBV20-1 to TRBJ2-3; 8 bases are shared with TRBD2. From germline, CDR1 is DFQATT and CDR2 SNEGSKA (reference sequence). J was trimmed by 13 bases and V by 6 bases; bases with no gene match: 6. The CDR3 covers 10 residues. The CDR3: CSAREGLEYF. CDR3 nucleotides: TGCAGTGCCCGGGAGGGCCTAGAGTATTTT.

This clonotype was counted only a few times. V and J are TRBV11-2 and TRBJ2-5; D possibly matches TRBD1 or TRBD2 (6 bases each). V was trimmed by 4 bases and J by 0 bases, leaving 21 bases between them. CDR1 SGHAT and CDR2 FQNNGV come from the germline V gene. The CDR3 runs 18 residues. Written as DNA, the CDR3 is TGTGCCAGCAGCTGGAACACGCGGGACATTTGGTACCAAGAGACCCAGTACTTC. Translation gives CASSWNTRDIWYQETQYF.

In its sample, this clonotype was seen a few times. The chain combines TRBV25-1 with TRBJ2-7; D is unclear. Trimming removed 3 bases from V and 7 bases from J, with 7 bases in between. The length of the CDR3 is 11 residues. Germline CDR1 and CDR2: MGHDK and SYGVNS. For the CDR3, the DNA is TGTGCCAGCAGTGACTCTCCGGAGCAGTACTTC. Translating gives CASSDSPEQYF.

The rearrangement links TRBV7-9 to TRBJ1-4, with a tentative D call TRBD1 (5 bases). V was pared by 2 bases and J by 6 bases, with 10 bases between. Germline V gene lookup returns CDR1 SEHNR and CDR2 FQNEAQ (reference sequence). This CDR3 comprises 14 residues. The CDR3 DNA reads TGTGCCAGCAGCTTACGGGGCCTATATGAAAAACTGTTTTTT. It yields the protein CASSLRGLYEKLFF.

This clonotype was observed a handful of times. The rearrangement links TRBV29-1 to TRBJ2-1, with D tentatively TRBD2 (5 bases). The germline CDR1 and CDR2 sequences are SQVTM and ANQGSEA. V was trimmed by 4 bases and J by 8 bases, leaving 12 bases between them. The CDR3 extends over 12 amino acids. The CDR3 region has the DNA TGCAGCGTTGGCGGACCCGGGGATGAGCAGTTCTTC. It specifies CSVGGPGDEQFF.

This clonotype appeared once. The rearrangement joins TRBV5-4 to TRBJ1-1; D uncertain. Germline V gene data show CDR1 as SGHNT and CDR2 as YYREEE (reference sequence). The CDR3 loop spans 14 amino acids. V was shortened by 0 bases and J by 0 bases, with 6 bases between the two germline ends. The CDR3 region has the DNA TGTGCCAGCAGCTTGGTCAAAATGAACACTGAAGCTTTCTTT. Its protein product is CASSLVKMNTEAFF. Variable domain in full (rest from reference TRBV5-4 and TRBJ1-1): ETGVTQSPTHLIKTRGQQVTLRCSSQSGHNTVSWYQQALGQGPQFIFQYYREEENGRGNFPPRFSGLQFPNYSSELNVNALELDDSALYLCASSLVKMNTEAFFGQGTRLTVV.

The chain employs TRBV4-3 and TRBJ2-7, with D possibly called TRBD1 or TRBD2 (6 bases each). The germline V gene encodes CDR1 LGHNA and CDR2 YSLEER. Trimming removed 1 base from V and 0 bases from J, with 16 bases in between. This CDR3 is 17 amino acids long. CDR3 sequence (DNA): TGCGCCAGCAGCCAAGGGAGGGGTACAGGGAGCTCCTACGAGCAGTACTTC. This codes for CASSQGRGTGSSYEQYF.

J is TRBJ2-4 and V is TRBV5-1; the D is unclear. CDR3 length: 16 residues. V lost 2 bases and J lost 0, with 12 bases in between. Germline assignment: CDR1 SGHRS and CDR2 YFSETQ. Written as DNA, the CDR3 is TGCGCCAGCAGCTTAGGACGGGCCTTAGCCAAAAACATTCAGTACTTC. Translating it yields CASSLGRALAKNIQYF.

The chain joins TRBV29-1 to TRBJ2-7; 9 bases agree with TRBD1. V lost 4 bases, J lost 2 bases, and 6 bases stayed unmatched. This CDR3 contains 14 residues. The germline V gene encodes CDR1 SQVTM and CDR2 ANQGSEA. Written as DNA, the CDR3 is TGCAGCGTTGGCCGGGGACAGGGTCCCTACGAGCAGTACTTC. Translation: CSVGRGQGPYEQYF.

This clonotype was seen only a few times. The rearrangement links TRBV27 to TRBJ2-7, with D possibly matching TRBD1 (6 bases). The CDR3 is made up of 14 amino acids. Germline V lookup: CDR1 MNHEY, CDR2 SMNVEV (reference sequence). V lost 6 bases to trimming and J lost 2 bases, with 14 bases between them. For the CDR3, the DNA is TGTGCCAGCAGACTGACAGGTTCAACCTACGAGCAGTACTTC. It encodes CASRLTGSTYEQYF.

This clonotype was recorded at least ten times. The chain joins TRBV10-3 to TRBJ2-1, with TRBD1 identical over 10 bases. From germline, CDR1 is ENHRY and CDR2 SYGVKD. The CDR3 totals 14 residues. Trimming cost V 6 bases and J 3 bases; bases outside gene matches: 2. The CDR3 spells CAISGTGDYNEQFF. CDR3 DNA sequence: TGTGCCATCAGCGGGACAGGGGACTACAATGAGCAGTTCTTC.

This clonotype was recorded a few times. V and J are TRBV5-1 and TRBJ1-1, with 7 bases lining up with TRBD1. Germline V lookup: CDR1 SGHRS, CDR2 YFSETQ. The CDR3 has 15 amino acids. Unmatched junction bases numbered 6, after V lost 2 bases and J lost 2 bases. Written as DNA, the CDR3 is TGCGCCAGCAGCTTAACAGGGGCGAGAAACACTGAAGCTTTCTTT. It encodes CASSLTGARNTEAFF. The whole variable domain, filled in from reference TRBV5-1 and TRBJ1-1, reads KAGVTQTPRYLIKTRGQQVTLSCSPISGHRSVSWYQQTPGQGLQFLFEYFSETQRNKGNFPGRFSGRQFSNSRSEMNVSTLELGDSALYLCASSLTGARNTEAFFGQGTRLTVV.

There are a few counts of this clonotype. The rearrangement joins TRBV25-1 to TRBJ2-5; 9 bases fit TRBD1. CDR3 size: 16 residues. Germline V gives CDR1 MGHDK, CDR2 SYGVNS. The ends lost 3 bases at V and 1 base at J; junction bases unmatched: 6. The CDR3 DNA follows: TGTGCCAGCAGTGATATCGGGACAGGGACCCAAGAGACCCAGTACTTC. It encodes CASSDIGTGTQETQYF.

The chain employs TRBV20-1 and TRBJ1-1; D remains unclear. This CDR3 has 14 residues. Per germline, CDR1 DFQATT and CDR2 SNEGSKA (reference sequence). The ends were cut back, 1 base at V and 1 base at J, with 10 bases in the middle. CDR3 nucleotide sequence: TGCAGTGCTAGAGTGGTCCAGCGGAACACTGAAGCTTTCTTT. This gives the protein CSARVVQRNTEAFF.

The sample holds many counts of this clonotype. The rearrangement uses TRBV7-2 and TRBJ2-1; D ambiguous. This CDR3 region has 11 residues. Germline CDR1 and CDR2: SGHTA and FQGNSA. V was shortened by 2 bases and J by 7 bases, with 3 bases between the two germline ends. The DNA of the CDR3 is TGTGCCAGCAGCTTAATGAATGAGCAGTTCTTC. This gives the protein CASSLMNEQFF.

This rearrangement joins TRBV7-2 to TRBJ2-7, with unresolved D. With 2 bases removed from V and 0 bases from J, the gap between germline ends came to 14 bases. CDR1 and CDR2 (germline): SGHTA, FQGNSA. The CDR3 has 16 amino acids. Here the CDR3 DNA reads TGTGCCAGCAGCTTAAGGGTAGGACGTAACTCCTACGAGCAGTACTTC. This translates into CASSLRVGRNSYEQYF. Based on the CDR3 plus reference TRBV7-2 and TRBJ2-7, the full variable domain is GAGVSQSPSNKVTEKGKDVELRCDPISGHTALYWYRQSLGQGLEFLIYFQGNSAPDKSGLPSDRFSAERTGGSVSTLTIQRTQQEDSAVYLCASSLRVGRNSYEQYFGPGTRLTVT.

This clonotype showed up many times. CDR3 region: CASSYDSQWQNEQFF. CDR3 sequence (DNA): TGTGCCAGCAGTTACGACAGCCAATGGCAAAATGAGCAGTTCTTC. The V call is TRBV12-3 or TRBV12-4, the J call TRBJ2-1; D might be TRBD1 (5 bases). The V gene lost 4 bases and the J gene lost 7 bases, with 17 bases spanning the gap. This CDR3 region has 15 residues.

This clonotype was recorded a few times. The CDR3 DNA is TGTGCCAGCAGCCAAGGAGTGGAAGGTTGGAACATTCAGTACTTC. Its protein product is CASSQGVEGWNIQYF. V and J are TRBV3-1 and TRBJ2-4; no definite D call. Germline loops: CDR1 LGHDT, CDR2 YNNKEL (reference sequence). V was clipped by 1 base and J by 7 bases, with 14 bases between them. The CDR3 spans 15 residues.

This clonotype turned up a few times. The chain links TRBV5-1 to TRBJ2-1, with TRBD1 matching over 7 bases. Trimming removed 2 bases from V and 4 bases from J; junction bases left unmatched: 9. Germline V gene lookup returns CDR1 SGHRS and CDR2 YFSETQ. This CDR3 region has 16 residues. The CDR3, as DNA: TGCGCCAGCAGCTTAACTCCGGGACAGACTTACAATGAGCAGTTCTTC. Its protein is CASSLTPGQTYNEQFF.

The sample holds a few counts of this clonotype. This rearrangement joins TRBV5-5 to TRBJ2-2; D not certain. Per the germline V gene, CDR1 is SGHKS and CDR2 is YYEKEE (reference sequence). This CDR3 has 14 residues. The germline V and J ends were trimmed by 0 bases and 7 bases, with 10 bases remaining between them. The CDR3 here is CASSLVGDGGELFF. DNA for the CDR3: TGTGCCAGCAGCTTGGTGGGTGATGGCGGGGAGCTGTTTTTT.

This chain uses TRBV7-2 with TRBJ2-2; 7 positions agree with TRBD1. The V and J ends lost 0 bases and 7 bases, in that order; junction bases with no gene match: 11. The germline V gene encodes CDR1 SGHTA and CDR2 FQGNSA. The CDR3 consists of 17 residues. CDR3 sequence reads: CASSLAPSPTGSGELFF. CDR3 sequence (DNA): TGTGCCAGCAGCTTAGCCCCCTCCCCGACAGGGAGCGGGGAGCTGTTTTTT.

The rearrangement joins TRBV9 to TRBJ2-3, with TRBD2 matching 15 bases. Germline V gives CDR1 SGDLS, CDR2 YYNGEE. This CDR3 comprises 16 residues. The V segment lost 4 bases and the J segment 5 bases; nucleotides outside the gene matches: 5. CDR3 region: CASSPRTSGGGDTQYF. CDR3 in DNA: TGTGCCAGCAGCCCCCGGACTAGCGGGGGGGGAGATACGCAGTATTTT. Full variable domain (outside the CDR3, taken from reference TRBV9 and TRBJ2-3): DSGVTQTPKHLITATGQRVTLRCSPRSGDLSVYWYQQSLDQGLQFLIQYYNGEERAKGNILERFSAQQFPDLHSELNLSSLELGDSALYFCASSPRTSGGGDTQYFGPGTRLTVL.

A note on this clonotype: One end of the junction fails to match germline, which may point to a read error. The rearrangement joins TRBV27 to TRBJ2-1; possibly TRBD2 for D (5 bases). Germline V gene data show CDR1 as MNHEY and CDR2 as SMNVEV (reference sequence). The CDR3 has 15 amino acids. CDR3 amino acids: CVSSFSGSQYNEQFF. CDR3 sequence (DNA): TGTGTCAGCAGTTTCTCGGGATCCCAATACAATGAGCAGTTCTTC.

This chain connects TRBV12-3 or TRBV12-4 to TRBJ2-1, with TRBD2 matching 8 bases. This CDR3 is 15 amino acids long. With 7 bases clipped from V and 0 bases from J, the junction kept 5 bases outside the gene matches. The CDR3 sequence is CASIQGTSSYNEQFF. In DNA form, the CDR3 reads TGTGCCAGCATACAAGGGACTAGCTCCTACAATGAGCAGTTCTTC.

This clonotype occurred many times. This chain uses TRBV9 with TRBJ2-7; tentatively, D is TRBD1 (6 bases). This CDR3 contains 15 residues. Trimming cost V 5 bases and J 3 bases, with 18 bases left between them. The germline V gene has CDR1 SGDLS and CDR2 YYNGEE. The CDR3 DNA is TGTGCCAGCAGTAGAGAGGCAGGGGCGAACTACGAGCAGTACTTC. Translating gives CASSREAGANYEQYF.